The source of this T cell receptor (beta chain) is a study of T cell responses to AZD1222 COVID-19 vaccine. A remark on this clone: What it binds is not known.

This CDR3 is 17 amino acids long. Germline CDR1 reads MNHEY; CDR2 reads SMNVEV (reference sequence). The ends lost 6 bases at V and 5 bases at J; junction bases unmatched: 9. Points from the study as a whole: Once two AZD1222 doses were given, Spike-specific TCR breadth and depth went up. Possibly, clonal diversity was underestimated; donors were largely white British and included more females. Nearly half of spike-specific TCRs reportedly target unmutated variant regions. Spike regions recognized by vaccine-associated CD4 TCRs spanned the protein, led by 160-218 and 743-854.

Clones were sequenced by immunoSEQ multiplex PCR, and TCRdb holds only the in-frame ones, with some missing. The sample shows 120,000 to 150,000 clones, 85% to 95% of them seen only once. This sequence originates from an adult in good health. The specimen comprised peripheral blood, sampled on day 0 of AZD1222 vaccination. The chain has TRBV27 and TRBJ2-2; 13 bases are shared with TRBD2. The CDR3 DNA reads as TGTGCCAGCAGCCCTATAGGACTAGCGGGAGCAACCGGGGAGCTGTTTTTT. It yields the protein CASSPIGLAGATGELFF.